The 5 T cell receptor beta chains given below trace back to one sample, sequenced in a study of T-cell memory formation after mild COVID-19. TCRdb recomputed calls from the 5' RACE reads with MiXCR, one row per CDR3 protein. Of 470,000 or so distinct CDR3 sequences in the sample, around 19% were seen once. The sequenced material came from PBMCs or a T cell subset sorted from them (not recorded which). Source of these receptors: an adult woman who had mild COVID-19 (a few samples of this study predate the infection). Cell type and time point are not known.

This clonotype was counted at least ten times. The genes are TRBV5-1 and TRBJ2-1; 7 nucleotides line up with TRBD1. The CDR3 consists of 15 residues. V gave up 3 bases and J gave up 5 bases; unmatched junction bases: 8. Germline V CDR1 and CDR2: SGHRS, YFSETQ. CDR3 nucleotide sequence: TGCGCCAGCAGCTCCGGGACAGCGTTAAACAATGAGCAGTTCTTC. It specifies CASSSGTALNNEQFF.

The chain links TRBV20-1 to TRBJ2-3, with 13 bases aligning to TRBD2. CDR1 is DFQATT, CDR2 SNEGSKA, per germline (reference sequence). V lost 3 bases and J lost 5; bases outside the gene matches: 14. The CDR3 is 18 amino acids. The CDR3 sequence is CSASPSLAGGPGLDTQYF. The CDR3 bases are TGCAGTGCTAGTCCCTCACTAGCGGGGGGGCCAGGGCTAGATACGCAGTATTTT.

This clonotype came up a few times. V and J are TRBV15 and TRBJ2-5; perhaps TRBD2 as D (6 bases). This CDR3 comprises 15 residues. The V end lost 1 base, the J end lost 5 bases, and 14 bases lay between the germline ends. Germline-derived CDR1 and CDR2 are LNHNV and YYDKDF (reference sequence). This CDR3 reads CATSRGLGEVETQYF. The CDR3 DNA reads as TGTGCCACCAGCAGAGGGTTAGGGGAGGTCGAGACCCAGTACTTC.

The rearrangement uses TRBV20-1 and TRBJ2-7, with 7 bases matching TRBD1. Germline CDR1 and CDR2: DFQATT and SNEGSKA (reference sequence). This CDR3 has 11 amino acids. Trimming cost V 8 bases and J 7 bases; bases outside gene matches: 8. CDR3 loop: CSTGQHLEQYF. The CDR3 nucleotides are TGCAGTACGGGACAGCACTTAGAGCAGTACTTC.

This chain uses TRBV27 with TRBJ2-3; 7 nucleotides match TRBD1. Germline CDR1 reads MNHEY; CDR2 reads SMNVEV (reference sequence). The V segment lost 5 bases and the J segment 2 bases; nucleotides outside the gene matches: 10. This CDR3 is 16 amino acids long. The CDR3 nucleotides are TGTGCCAGCAGTGAGAAACAGGGGCGCTACACAGATACGCAGTATTTT. Translating it yields CASSEKQGRYTDTQYF.